This TCR beta chain was sequenced in a study of T cells in Graves' hyperthyroidism and ophthalmopathy. Study-wide results and limits: Median prediction lead before ophthalmopathy onset was about 6.5 months with the model. Among clonotypes expanded in thyroid above 0.001, most were also found in blood.

Germline loops: CDR1 MNHEY, CDR2 SVGEGT. With 2 bases removed from V and 0 bases from J, the gap between germline ends came to 10 bases. CDR3 length: 15 residues. This clonotype was seen a few times. Its matching antigen is unknown. Template material for amplifying TCR beta CDR3 regions consisted of RNA transcripts. During a first-round RT-PCR of the TCR CDR3, the HTBI primer set was used. TCRdb re-called the multiplex PCR reads with MiXCR, one entry per CDR3 protein. The data hold about 530,000 distinct CDR3 sequences, with about a sixth observed a single time. The sequence was collected from a young woman with Graves' ophthalmopathy. Sequencing was carried out using blood. The V call is TRBV6-2 or TRBV6-3, the J call TRBJ1-2; D is unclear. The CDR3 DNA reads as TGTGCCAGCAGTTACGAGGACCGCACTAACTATGGCTACACCTTC. This sequence encodes CASSYEDRTNYGYTF.